Below, 18 T cell receptor beta chains from the same sample are listed, as sequenced in a study of blood T cell repertoires in COVID-19 (dated by TCRdb to the early 2020s). Preparation of the library involved the immunoSEQ multiplex PCR assay. TCRdb limited this immuneACCESS table to in-frame rearrangements with V and J called. A share of clones is missing; checked studies link under half to unresolved V genes, and the rest is unexplained. The sample table lists some 180,000 clones, 86% of them with a count of one. Together, the top ten hold under 30% of the sample. The material sequenced was PBMCs or T cells enriched from blood (not recorded which). The receptors here all came from a woman between 35 and 50 years old in a cohort exposed to, infected with or recovered from COVID-19 (not recorded which).

This clone appeared a single time. The gene calls are TRBV12-3 or TRBV12-4 and TRBJ1-4; D is unclear. V was clipped by 2 bases and J by 4 bases, with 2 bases between them. The CDR3 consists of 12 residues. As DNA, the CDR3 is TGTGCCAGCAGTTTACATAATGAAAAACTGTTTTTT. Translation: CASSLHNEKLFF.

The V gene is TRBV10-1, the J gene TRBJ1-1; 7 bases agree with TRBD1. V shed 4 bases, J shed 6 bases, and the junction held 14 bases outside the gene matches. Germline loops: CDR1 WNHNN, CDR2 SYGVQD (reference sequence). The CDR3 loop spans 16 amino acids. CDR3 bases: TGCGCCAGCAGTGCGGGACAGAGGGGGTTTCAATCTGAAGCTTTCTTT. Amino acid sequence: CASSAGQRGFQSEAFF.

The CDR3 DNA reads TGCGCCAGCAGCCAAGACCCTCACTTCCGGGACTCCAATCAGCCCCAGCATTTT. Encoded protein: CASSQDPHFRDSNQPQHF. The chain links TRBV4-3 to TRBJ1-5; maybe TRBD1 (5 bases). Germline V gene sequence: CDR1 LGHNA, CDR2 YSLEER. This CDR3 region has 18 residues. With 0 bases removed from V and 3 bases from J, the gap between germline ends came to 18 bases.

This clone was seen more than once but under ten times. The V call is TRBV5-5, the J call TRBJ2-7; 7 bases line up with TRBD2. Germline lookup yields CDR1 SGHKS and CDR2 YYEKEE (reference sequence). The CDR3 is 15 residues long. V was clipped by 7 bases and J by 1 base; unmatched bases: 11. CDR3 nucleotide sequence: TGTGCCAGCGGATCCGGGGGGAGTGGTTCCTACGAGCAGTACTTC. It is translated as CASGSGGSGSYEQYF.

The chain combines TRBV12-5 with TRBJ1-2; 12 nucleotides match TRBD1. Germline V gives CDR1 LGHNT, CDR2 FRNRAP. J gave up 6 bases and V 6 bases, and 5 bases lay outside the gene matches. The CDR3 consists of 14 residues. CDR3 nucleotides: TGTGCTAGTGGGTCCGGGACAGGGGGCGATGGCTACACCTTC. Translating it yields CASGSGTGGDGYTF. The complete variable domain, with remaining parts taken from reference TRBV12-5 and TRBJ1-2, reads DARVTQTPRHKVTEMGQEVTMRCQPILGHNTVFWYRQTMMQGLELLAYFRNRAPLDDSGMPKDRFSAEMPDATLATLKIQPSEPRDSAVYFCASGSGTGGDGYTFGSGTRLTVV.

The chain recombines TRBV6-5 with TRBJ1-2, with 10 bases fitting TRBD1. Germline CDR1 MNHEY, CDR2 SVGAGI. The CDR3 loop spans 14 amino acids. V lost 2 bases, J lost 4 bases, and 1 base stayed unmatched. CDR3 amino acids: CASSYDRGPYGYTF. CDR3 DNA sequence: TGTGCCAGCAGTTACGACAGGGGGCCCTATGGCTACACCTTC.

The gene calls are TRBV4-2 and TRBJ2-1; 12 bases are shared with TRBD2. The CDR3 sequence is 15 residues long. The germline CDR1 and CDR2 sequences are LGHNA and YNFKEQ. V was pared by 4 bases and J by 7 bases, with 5 bases of the junction left unmatched. CDR3 sequence (DNA): TGTGCCAGCAGCCCGCTAGCGGGAGGGCCTAATGAGCAGTTCTTC. Translation: CASSPLAGGPNEQFF.

The J gene is TRBJ2-2, the V gene TRBV11-2; D is undetermined. Per the germline V gene, CDR1 is SGHAT and CDR2 is FQNNGV. The CDR3 consists of 13 residues. The V and J ends lost 5 bases and 2 bases respectively, with 6 bases between them. The CDR3 DNA sequence: TGTGCCAGCAGCAATATTAACACCGGGGAGCTGTTTTTT. Protein product: CASSNINTGELFF.

This clone was counted once. The J gene is TRBJ2-7, the V gene TRBV3-1 (or the pseudogene TRBV3-2); TRBD1 matches at 8 bases. Germline V lookup: CDR1 LGHDT, CDR2 YNNKEL (reference sequence). Losses at the gene ends were 3 bases for V and 5 bases for J; bases not matched to a gene: 6. This CDR3 spans 14 amino acids. CDR3 sequence (DNA): TGTGCCAGCAGCCACCTAGGACAGGGCGACGAGCAGTACTTC. This translates into CASSHLGQGDEQYF.

The chain uses TRBV3-1 (or the pseudogene TRBV3-2) and TRBJ1-2; a weak D match, TRBD1 (5 bases). The CDR3 extends over 17 amino acids. CDR1 is LGHDT and CDR2 is YNNKEL in the germline V gene (reference sequence). Trimming pared 3 bases from V and 2 bases from J, leaving 19 bases between. CDR3 region: CASSHWGREGLNYGYTF. The CDR3 DNA sequence: TGTGCCAGCAGCCATTGGGGCAGGGAGGGCCTCAACTATGGCTACACCTTC.

This clone was seen a single time. The V and J genes are TRBV28 and TRBJ2-7, with 9 bases aligning to TRBD2. The CDR3 sequence is 15 residues long. Germline CDR1 reads MDHEN; CDR2 reads SYDVKM. The V and J ends lost 4 bases and 3 bases, in that order; junction bases with no gene match: 7. CDR3 protein: CASSSSSGALYEQYF. In nucleotides, the CDR3 is TGTGCCAGCAGTTCCTCTAGCGGGGCCCTCTACGAGCAGTACTTC.

The chain uses TRBV11-2 and TRBJ2-7; possible D gene TRBD2, 8 bases. Germline-derived CDR1 and CDR2 are SGHAT and FQNNGV. This CDR3 spans 15 amino acids. V was shortened by 7 bases and J by 0 bases, with 16 bases between the two germline ends. CDR3 loop: CASTGGTVSSYEQYF. CDR3 coding DNA: TGTGCCAGCACGGGGGGGACAGTGAGCTCCTACGAGCAGTACTTC.

This clone was observed once. The chain uses TRBV7-8 and TRBJ1-3; D is unclear. The germline V and J ends were trimmed by 0 bases and 2 bases, with 17 bases remaining between them. Germline assignment: CDR1 SGHVS and CDR2 FQNEAQ. The CDR3 has 18 residues. As DNA, the CDR3 is TGTGCCAGCAGCTTAGCTGGCCTTACACAGAACCCTGGAAACACCATATATTTT. Translating it yields CASSLAGLTQNPGNTIYF.

The rearrangement links TRBV3-1 (or the pseudogene TRBV3-2) to TRBJ2-3; D is uncertain. Germline V gives CDR1 LGHDT, CDR2 YNNKEL (reference sequence). This CDR3 spans 15 amino acids. V was trimmed by 1 base and J by 3 bases, leaving 11 bases between them. In DNA form, the CDR3 reads TGTGCCAGCAGCCAAGGAGCATTCGTTACAGATACGCAGTATTTT. Protein product: CASSQGAFVTDTQYF.

The rearrangement links TRBV12-3 or TRBV12-4 to TRBJ1-1; the match to TRBD1 covers 7 bases. This CDR3 spans 12 amino acids. The V segment lost 4 bases and the J segment 7 bases; nucleotides outside the gene matches: 3. Here the CDR3 DNA reads TGTGCCAGCAGTTGGGGGACAGATGAAGCTTTCTTT. Translation gives CASSWGTDEAFF.

The rearrangement joins TRBV28 to TRBJ1-1; D unclear. This CDR3 spans 13 amino acids. The V end was cut by 2 bases, the J end by 4 bases, with 8 bases between. CDR1 and CDR2 (germline): MDHEN, SYDVKM. DNA for the CDR3: TGTGCCAGCAGTTTAGGAGGGTCCACTGAAGCTTTCTTT. As protein: CASSLGGSTEAFF.

This chain uses TRBV6-2 or TRBV6-3 with TRBJ2-5; 9 bases are a match to TRBD1. The CDR3 contains 18 residues. Germline CDR1 MNHEY, CDR2 SVGEGT. J lost 2 bases, V lost 0 bases, and 10 bases had no gene match. The CDR3 reads CASSYSLTGGASQETQYF. The DNA of the CDR3 is TGTGCCAGCAGTTACTCCTTGACAGGGGGTGCTTCTCAAGAGACCCAGTACTTC.

The CDR3 sequence is CASSGHSDTEAFF. The CDR3 bases are TGTGCCAGTTCGGGACATTCGGACACTGAAGCTTTCTTT. J is TRBJ1-1 and V is TRBV6-5; D is possibly TRBD1 (6 bases). Trimming left V 9 bases short and J 3 bases short, with 14 bases between. This CDR3 is built from 13 residues. Germline V lookup: CDR1 MNHEY, CDR2 SVGAGI.